The table lists the clone carrying this TCR beta chain with many counts. TCRdb called the 5' RACE reads again in MiXCR, with one record for every CDR3 protein. The table records approximately 250,000 distinct CDR3 sequences, about a sixth of them present only once. The entry originates in a study of T-cell memory formation after mild COVID-19. V shed 0 bases and J shed 1 base, with 9 bases lying between them. The CDR3 has 15 amino acids. Germline CDR1 SGHRS, CDR2 YFSETQ. The clonotype originates from a man aged 18 to 30 who had mild COVID-19 (a few samples of this study predate the infection). Cell type and time point are not known. The J gene is TRBJ2-3, the V gene TRBV5-1, with D possibly matching TRBD2 (6 bases). The specimen sequenced was PBMCs or a T cell subset sorted from them (not recorded which). The CDR3 DNA is TGCGCCAGCAGCTTGGTTCCGGGGGGCACAGATACGCAGTATTTT. This sequence encodes CASSLVPGGTDTQYF.